Each of the 8 T cell receptor beta chains below was sequenced from the same sample in a study of tumor-infiltrating lymphocytes in primary liver carcinoma. A primer matching the constant region was used to make TCR beta cDNA from approximately 500 ng of total RNA. Generation of the TCR beta libraries relied on three nested multiplex PCR rounds using slightly modified ARM-PCR. A C-beta reverse primer was combined with TRBV1-TRBV30 forward primers in the first two PCR rounds, and each round had about 10 cycles. TCRdb re-called the multiplex PCR reads through MiXCR, storing one row per CDR3 protein. The repertoire consists of under 200,000 distinct CDR3 sequences, with just under 85% occurring once and the leading ten covering 15% to 20%. Total RNA and DNA came together from approximately 20-30 mg of bulk tissue without cell sorting. Sequencing was carried out using tumor tissue from primary liver carcinoma. The receptors derive from a man between 35 and 55 years old with primary liver carcinoma and hepatitis B virus infection.

This clonotype was counted a few times. Possible read error: a much larger clone is one base away. This rearrangement joins TRBV19 to TRBJ1-1; no definite D call. The germline V gene has CDR1 LNHDA and CDR2 SQIVND (reference sequence). The CDR3 runs to 13 residues. The CDR3 DNA follows: TGTGCCAGTAGTATTACTGGTGACACTGAAACTTTCTTT. Protein sequence: CASSITGDTETFF.

In the case of this clonotype: Because the CDR3 is missing its conserved closing phenylalanine or tryptophan, this is likely a read error. The V call is TRBV29-1, the J call TRBJ2-3; 7 bases fit TRBD1. The CDR3 has 14 residues. The V segment lost 7 bases and the J segment 4 bases; nucleotides outside the gene matches: 11. Germline V gives CDR1 SQVTM, CDR2 ANQGSEA. CDR3 region: CSASGTEASDTQYI. The CDR3 DNA reads as TGCAGCGCTTCCGGGACAGAGGCGTCAGATACGCAGTATATT.

As regards this clonotype: A much more abundant neighbour one base away suggests this may be a read error. The chain combines TRBV20-1 with TRBJ1-5; D gene unclear. The germline gives CDR1 DFQATT, CDR2 SNEGSKA (reference sequence). The CDR3 has 13 amino acids. Trimming cost V 3 bases and J 0 bases, with 6 bases left between them. The CDR3 is CSARGFSNQPQHF. CDR3 nucleotides: TGCAGTGCTAGGGGATTTAGCAATCAGCCCCAGCATTTT.

There are many counts of this clonotype. V gene TRBV5-6 combines with J gene TRBJ2-4; TRBD2 is a possible D gene (6 bases). The CDR3 runs to 18 residues. V shed 6 bases and J shed 1 base, with 23 bases lying between them. Germline V gene data show CDR1 as SGHDT and CDR2 as YYEEEE. Here the CDR3 reads CASNQGRARSGAKNIQYF. The DNA for the CDR3 is TGTGCCAGCAACCAGGGCCGGGCGAGGAGCGGGGCCAAAAACATTCAGTACTTC.

The chain joins TRBV7-9 to TRBJ2-1; D gene uncertain. This CDR3 has 15 amino acids. Between the trimmed V and J ends, which lost 10 bases and 4 bases, there was a span of 20 bases. Per the germline V gene, CDR1 is SEHNR and CDR2 is FQNEAQ (reference sequence). The CDR3 sequence is CAISNSLSEYNEQFF. As DNA, the CDR3 is TGTGCCATCAGTAACAGTTTATCCGAATACAATGAGCAGTTCTTC.

Concerning this clonotype itself: Mismatch with germline at one junction end may stem from a read error. This sequence joins TRBV6-5 and TRBJ1-5; D perhaps matches TRBD1 (5 bases). The CDR3 has 13 residues. Per germline, CDR1 MNHEY and CDR2 SVGAGI. CDR3 sequence reads: CASSDSRNQLQHF. DNA of the CDR3: TGTGCCAGCAGTGACAGCCGTAATCAGCTCCAGCATTTT.

As concerns this clonotype: An end of the junction differs from the germline gene, which may be a read error. The V call is TRBV6-5, the J call TRBJ2-1; possibly TRBD2 for D (5 bases). Germline CDR1 and CDR2: MNHEY and SVGAGI. There are 15 residues in the CDR3. CDR3 protein: CTSRLAGPSYNEQFF. CDR3 DNA sequence: TGTACCAGCAGGCTAGCAGGTCCATCCTACAATGAGCAGTTCTTC.

About this clonotype itself: One end of the junction varies from germline; a read error may be responsible. This chain links TRBV11-2 with TRBJ2-7; no firm D call. The germline V gene has CDR1 SGHAT and CDR2 FQNNGV. The length of the CDR3 is 13 residues. The CDR3 sequence is CASSPRQSYDQYF. The CDR3 bases are TGTGCAAGCAGCCCTCGACAATCCTACGACCAGTACTTC. The whole variable domain, filled in from reference TRBV11-2 and TRBJ2-7, reads EAGVAQSPRYKIIEKRQSVAFWCNPISGHATLYWYQQILGQGPKLLIQFQNNGVVDDSQLPKDRFSAERLKGVDSTLKIQPAKLEDSAVYLCASSPRQSYDQYFGPGTRLTVT.